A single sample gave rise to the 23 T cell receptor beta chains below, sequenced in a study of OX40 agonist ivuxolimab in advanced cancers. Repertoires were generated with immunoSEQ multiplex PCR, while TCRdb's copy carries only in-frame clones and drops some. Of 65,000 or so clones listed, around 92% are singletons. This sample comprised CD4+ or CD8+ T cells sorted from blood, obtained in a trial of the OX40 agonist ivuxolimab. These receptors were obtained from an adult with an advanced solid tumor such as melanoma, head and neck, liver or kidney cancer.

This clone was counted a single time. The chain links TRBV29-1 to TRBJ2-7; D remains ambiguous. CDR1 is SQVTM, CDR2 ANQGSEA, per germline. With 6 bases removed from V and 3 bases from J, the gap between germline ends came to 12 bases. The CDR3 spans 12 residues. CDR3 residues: CSVKWTDYEQYF. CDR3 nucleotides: TGCAGCGTCAAGTGGACGGACTACGAGCAGTACTTC.

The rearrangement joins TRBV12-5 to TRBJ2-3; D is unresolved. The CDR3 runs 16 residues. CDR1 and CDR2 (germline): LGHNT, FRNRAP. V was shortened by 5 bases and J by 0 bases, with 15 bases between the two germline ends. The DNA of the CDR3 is TGTGCTAGTGGTGCCCAACGGGTATTGAGCACAGATACGCAGTATTTT. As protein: CASGAQRVLSTDTQYF.

CDR3 bases: TGTGCCAGCAGCTTAGTGGCAGAGTCCTACGAGCAGTACTTC. Protein: CASSLVAESYEQYF. V is TRBV7-9 and J is TRBJ2-7; D remains ambiguous. CDR3 length: 14 residues. V lost 1 base and J lost 1, with 8 bases in between. In germline, CDR1 is SEHNR, CDR2 FQNEAQ (reference sequence).

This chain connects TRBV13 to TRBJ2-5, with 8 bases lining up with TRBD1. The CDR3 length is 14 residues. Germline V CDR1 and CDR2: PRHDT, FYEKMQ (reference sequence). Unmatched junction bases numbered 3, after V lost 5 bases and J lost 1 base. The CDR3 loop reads CASSNRGAQETQYF. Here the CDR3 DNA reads TGTGCCAGCAGCAACAGGGGGGCCCAAGAGACCCAGTACTTC.

The CDR3 sequence: CASSWGLAGADYEQYF. CDR3 bases: TGCGCCAGCAGCTGGGGACTAGCGGGGGCCGACTACGAGCAGTACTTC. The chain links TRBV5-1 to TRBJ2-7, with 14 positions matching TRBD2. V dropped 3 bases and J dropped 3; count of bases not matched to a gene: 5. The V gene's germline CDR1 is SGHRS and CDR2 YFSETQ. The CDR3 extends over 16 amino acids.

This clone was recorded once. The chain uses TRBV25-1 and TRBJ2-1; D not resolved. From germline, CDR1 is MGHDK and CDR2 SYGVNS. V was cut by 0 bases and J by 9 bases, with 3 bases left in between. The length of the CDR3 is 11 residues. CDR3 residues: CASSEYLEQFF. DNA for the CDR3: TGTGCCAGCAGTGAATATCTTGAGCAGTTCTTC.

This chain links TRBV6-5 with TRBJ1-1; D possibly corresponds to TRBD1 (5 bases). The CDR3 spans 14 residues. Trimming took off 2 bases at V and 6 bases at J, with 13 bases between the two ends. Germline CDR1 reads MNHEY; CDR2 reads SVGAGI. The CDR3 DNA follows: TGTGCCAGCAGTTACATTTCAGGGTTGGCTGAAGCTTTCTTT. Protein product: CASSYISGLAEAFF.

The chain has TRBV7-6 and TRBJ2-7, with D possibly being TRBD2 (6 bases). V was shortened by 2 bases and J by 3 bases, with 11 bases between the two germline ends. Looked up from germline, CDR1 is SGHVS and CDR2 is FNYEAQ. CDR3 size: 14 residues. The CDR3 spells CASSLNGGGYEQYF. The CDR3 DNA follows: TGTGCCAGCAGCTTAAATGGGGGAGGCTACGAGCAGTACTTC.

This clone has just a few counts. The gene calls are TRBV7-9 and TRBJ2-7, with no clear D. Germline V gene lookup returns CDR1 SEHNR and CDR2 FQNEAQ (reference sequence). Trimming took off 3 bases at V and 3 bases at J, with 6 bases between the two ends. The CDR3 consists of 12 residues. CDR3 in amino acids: CASSFNRYEQYF. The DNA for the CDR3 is TGTGCCAGCAGCTTTAATCGCTACGAGCAGTACTTC. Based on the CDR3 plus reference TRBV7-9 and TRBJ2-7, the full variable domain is DTGVSQNPRHKITKRGQNVTFRCDPISEHNRLYWYRQTLGQGPEFLTYFQNEAQLEKSRLLSDRFSAERPKGSFSTLEIQRTEQGDSAMYLCASSFNRYEQYFGPGTRLTVT.

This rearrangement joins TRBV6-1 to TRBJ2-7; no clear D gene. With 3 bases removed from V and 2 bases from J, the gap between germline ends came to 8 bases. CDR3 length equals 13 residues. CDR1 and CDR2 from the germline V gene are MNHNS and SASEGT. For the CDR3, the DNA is TGTGCCAGCAGTGATGTACTGGCCTACGAGCAGTACTTC. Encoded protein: CASSDVLAYEQYF.

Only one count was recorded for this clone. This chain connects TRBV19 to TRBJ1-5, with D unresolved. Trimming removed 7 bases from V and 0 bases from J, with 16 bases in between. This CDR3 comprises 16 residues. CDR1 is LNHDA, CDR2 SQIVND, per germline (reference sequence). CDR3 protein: CASIVRSDSSNQPQHF. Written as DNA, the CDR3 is TGTGCCAGTATTGTGCGCAGTGACTCTAGCAATCAGCCCCAGCATTTT.

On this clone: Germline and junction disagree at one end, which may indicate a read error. DNA for the CDR3: TGTGCCAGCAGCGAAGGGTCTTCCGGTGGCTACACCTTC. Protein sequence: CASSEGSSGGYTF. This chain links TRBV6-1 with TRBJ1-2; D unclear. This CDR3 spans 13 amino acids. Germline lookup yields CDR1 MNHNS and CDR2 SASEGT.

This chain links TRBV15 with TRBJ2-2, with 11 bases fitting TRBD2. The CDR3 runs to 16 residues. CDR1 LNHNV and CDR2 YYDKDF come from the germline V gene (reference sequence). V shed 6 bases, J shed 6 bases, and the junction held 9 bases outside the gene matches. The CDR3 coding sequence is TGTGCCACCAGGCCGACTAGCGGGACAAGAGCCGGGGAGCTGTTTTTT. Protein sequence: CATRPTSGTRAGELFF.

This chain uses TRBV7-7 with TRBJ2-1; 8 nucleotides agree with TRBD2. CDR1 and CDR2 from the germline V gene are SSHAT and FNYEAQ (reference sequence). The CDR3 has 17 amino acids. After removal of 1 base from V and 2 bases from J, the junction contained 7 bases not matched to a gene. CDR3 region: CASSLVTGLVPYNEQFF. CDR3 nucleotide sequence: TGTGCCAGCAGCTTAGTGACGGGACTAGTCCCCTACAATGAGCAGTTCTTC.

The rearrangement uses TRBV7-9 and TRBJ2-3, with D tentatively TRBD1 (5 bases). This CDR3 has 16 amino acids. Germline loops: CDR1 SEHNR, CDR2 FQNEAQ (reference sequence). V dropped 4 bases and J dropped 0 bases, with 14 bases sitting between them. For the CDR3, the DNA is TGTGCCAGCAGCTCGACAGTTATCCCTAGCACAGATACGCAGTATTTT. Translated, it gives CASSSTVIPSTDTQYF.

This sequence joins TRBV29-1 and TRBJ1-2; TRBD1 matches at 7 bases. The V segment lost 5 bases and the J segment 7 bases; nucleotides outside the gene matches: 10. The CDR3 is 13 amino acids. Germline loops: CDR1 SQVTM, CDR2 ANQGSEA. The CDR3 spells CSVKTGAAGGYTF. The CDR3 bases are TGCAGCGTTAAAACAGGGGCCGCGGGTGGCTACACCTTC.

CDR3 in amino acids: CASTLSGTSTDTQYF. In DNA, the CDR3 is TGTGCCAGCACCTTGTCCGGGACTAGCACAGATACGCAGTATTTT. The V and J genes are TRBV7-3 and TRBJ2-3; D is possibly TRBD2 (6 bases). This CDR3 comprises 15 residues. V gave up 7 bases and J gave up 0 bases, with 14 bases separating them. The V gene's germline CDR1 is SGHTA and CDR2 FQGTGA.

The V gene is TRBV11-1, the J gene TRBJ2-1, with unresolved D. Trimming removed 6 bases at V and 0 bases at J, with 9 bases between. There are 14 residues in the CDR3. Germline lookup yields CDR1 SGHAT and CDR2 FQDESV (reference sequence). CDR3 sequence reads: CASSDESSYNEQFF. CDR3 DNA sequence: TGTGCCAGCAGTGACGAAAGCTCCTACAATGAGCAGTTCTTC.

DNA for the CDR3: TGCGCCAGCAGCTTGTACCGGGTCTCCGGGGAGCTGTTTTTT. As protein: CASSLYRVSGELFF. The V gene is TRBV5-1, the J gene TRBJ2-2, with D hard to call. From germline, CDR1 is SGHRS and CDR2 YFSETQ. This CDR3 is built from 14 residues. V was pared by 1 base and J by 6 bases, with 10 bases between.

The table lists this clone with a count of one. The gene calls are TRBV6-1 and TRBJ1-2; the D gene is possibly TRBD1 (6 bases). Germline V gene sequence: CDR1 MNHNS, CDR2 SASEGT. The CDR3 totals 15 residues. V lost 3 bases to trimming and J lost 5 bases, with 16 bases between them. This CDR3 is CASSDLGGTLYGYTF. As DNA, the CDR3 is TGTGCCAGCAGTGATCTTGGTGGGACATTGTATGGCTACACCTTC.

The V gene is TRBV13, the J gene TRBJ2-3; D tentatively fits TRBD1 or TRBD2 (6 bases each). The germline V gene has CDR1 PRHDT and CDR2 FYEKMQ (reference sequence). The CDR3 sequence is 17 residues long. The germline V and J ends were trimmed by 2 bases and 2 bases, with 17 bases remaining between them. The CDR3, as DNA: TGTGCCAGCAGCTTAAGCCCACCCGGGGGCACCACAGATACGCAGTATTTT. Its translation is CASSLSPPGGTTDTQYF.

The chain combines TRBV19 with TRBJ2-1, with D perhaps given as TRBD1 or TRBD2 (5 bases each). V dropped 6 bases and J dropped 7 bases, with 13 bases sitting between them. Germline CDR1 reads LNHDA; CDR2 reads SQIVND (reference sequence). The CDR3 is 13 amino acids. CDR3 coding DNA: TGTGCCAGTAGCCTTGGGGGAATTAATGAGCAGTTCTTC. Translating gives CASSLGGINEQFF.

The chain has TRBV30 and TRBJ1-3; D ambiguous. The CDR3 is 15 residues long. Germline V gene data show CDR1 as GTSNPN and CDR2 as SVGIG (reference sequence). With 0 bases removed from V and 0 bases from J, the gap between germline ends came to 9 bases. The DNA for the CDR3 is TGTGCCTGGAGTGTAGGAAGGGCCTCTGGAAACACCATATATTTT. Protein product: CAWSVGRASGNTIYF.